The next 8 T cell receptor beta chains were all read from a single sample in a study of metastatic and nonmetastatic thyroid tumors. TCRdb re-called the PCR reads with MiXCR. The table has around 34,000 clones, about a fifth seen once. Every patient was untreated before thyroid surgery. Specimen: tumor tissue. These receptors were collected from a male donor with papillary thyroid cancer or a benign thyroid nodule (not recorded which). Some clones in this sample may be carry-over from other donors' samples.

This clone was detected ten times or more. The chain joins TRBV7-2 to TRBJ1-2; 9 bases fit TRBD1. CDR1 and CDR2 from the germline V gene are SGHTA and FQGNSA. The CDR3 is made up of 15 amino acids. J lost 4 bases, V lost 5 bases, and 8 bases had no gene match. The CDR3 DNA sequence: TGTGCCAGCAGCCGCGCCGGGACAGGGATCTATGGCTACACCTTC. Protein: CASSRAGTGIYGYTF.

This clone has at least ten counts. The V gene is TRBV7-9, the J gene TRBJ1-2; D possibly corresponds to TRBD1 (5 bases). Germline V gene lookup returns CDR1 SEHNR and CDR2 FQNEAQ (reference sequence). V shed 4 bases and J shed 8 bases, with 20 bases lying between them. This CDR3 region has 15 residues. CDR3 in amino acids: CASSSSKGAHRGYTF. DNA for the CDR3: TGTGCCAGCAGCTCCTCGAAAGGGGCCCATAGGGGCTACACCTTC.

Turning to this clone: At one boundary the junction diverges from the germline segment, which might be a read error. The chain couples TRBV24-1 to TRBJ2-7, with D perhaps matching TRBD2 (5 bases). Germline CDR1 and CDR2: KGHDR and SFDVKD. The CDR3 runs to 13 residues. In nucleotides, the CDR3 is TGTTCCACCAGTGATTATCGGGGATCCGAGCAGTACTTC. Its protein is CSTSDYRGSEQYF.

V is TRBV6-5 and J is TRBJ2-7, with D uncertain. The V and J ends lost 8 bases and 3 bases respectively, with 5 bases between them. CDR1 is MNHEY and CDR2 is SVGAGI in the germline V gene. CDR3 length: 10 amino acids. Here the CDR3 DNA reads TGTGCCAGCCGATACTACGAGCAGTACTTC. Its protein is CASRYYEQYF.

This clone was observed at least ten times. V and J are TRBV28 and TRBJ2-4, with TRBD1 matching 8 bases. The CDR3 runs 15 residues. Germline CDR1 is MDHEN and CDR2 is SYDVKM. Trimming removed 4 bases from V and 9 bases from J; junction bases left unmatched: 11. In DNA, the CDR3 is TGTGCCAGCAGTTCCATCCCGGACAGGGCGGGCATTCAGTACTTC. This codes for CASSSIPDRAGIQYF.

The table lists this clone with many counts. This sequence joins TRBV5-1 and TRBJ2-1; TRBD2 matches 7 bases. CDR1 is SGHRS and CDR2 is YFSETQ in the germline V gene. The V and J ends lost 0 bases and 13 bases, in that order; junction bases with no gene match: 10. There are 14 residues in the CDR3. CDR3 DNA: TGCGCCAGCAGCTTGGAAGGAGCGGGAAGCCAACAGTTCTTC. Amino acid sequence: CASSLEGAGSQQFF.

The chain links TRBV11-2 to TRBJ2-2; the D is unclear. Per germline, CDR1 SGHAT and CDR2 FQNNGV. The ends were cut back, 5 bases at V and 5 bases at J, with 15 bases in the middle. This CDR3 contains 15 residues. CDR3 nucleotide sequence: TGTGCCAGCAGCCAGACGGCAGTATCTACCGGGGAGCTGTTTTTT. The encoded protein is CASSQTAVSTGELFF.

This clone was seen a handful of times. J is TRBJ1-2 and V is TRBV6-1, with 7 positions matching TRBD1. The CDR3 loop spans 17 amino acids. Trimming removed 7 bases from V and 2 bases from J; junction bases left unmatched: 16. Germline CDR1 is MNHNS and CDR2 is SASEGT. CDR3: CASIAGTRYRGNYGYTF. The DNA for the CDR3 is TGTGCCAGCATAGCCGGAACCCGGTACAGGGGAAACTATGGCTACACCTTC.